Shown below are 31 T cell receptor beta chains from a single sample sequenced in a study of T-cell memory formation after mild COVID-19 (dated by TCRdb to the early 2020s). Libraries were made using 5' RACE. The data were produced on an Illumina NovaSeq 6000. TCRdb ran its own pipeline on the public reads, namely fastp trimming at Q25 and MiXCR clone calling, and kept in-frame beta chains. Records with the same CDR3 protein are collapsed into one entry carrying the most frequent genes and DNA. The sample contains 200,000 to 300,000 distinct CDR3 sequences, approximately 15% of them found a single time. The top ten constitute approximately 2.1% of the sample. What was sequenced was PBMCs or a T cell subset sorted from them (not recorded which). Source of these receptors: an adult woman who had mild COVID-19 (a few samples of this study predate the infection). The sample titles of this study are shuffled in the database, so cell type and time point are left out; the donor was told from shared clones.

This clonotype was seen more than once but under ten times. The chain employs TRBV9 and TRBJ2-7; TRBD1 matches at 7 bases. Germline values: CDR1 SGDLS, CDR2 YYNGEE. The CDR3 spans 15 residues. V trimming: 3 bases; J trimming: 0 bases; junction bases outside the gene matches: 6. The CDR3 loop is CASSAGGSSSYEQYF. CDR3 nucleotides: TGTGCCAGCAGCGCAGGGGGATCGAGCTCCTACGAGCAGTACTTC.

This clonotype was observed a handful of times. J is TRBJ2-5 and V is TRBV18; possibly TRBD1 for D (5 bases). V was trimmed by 3 bases and J by 5 bases, leaving 19 bases between them. The CDR3 length is 16 residues. Germline CDR1 KGHSH, CDR2 LQKENI. CDR3 protein: CASSPPSQGTLETQYF. CDR3 nucleotide sequence: TGTGCCAGCTCACCCCCGTCTCAGGGAACGCTGGAGACCCAGTACTTC.

This rearrangement joins TRBV7-2 to TRBJ2-4; no clear D. This CDR3 has 16 residues. CDR1 is SGHTA and CDR2 is FQGNSA in the germline V gene. Trimming stripped 5 bases from V and 0 bases from J, with 14 bases between. The CDR3 nucleotides are TGTGCCAGCAGCCAGTCCGGATCCCTAGCCAAAAACATTCAGTACTTC. Protein product: CASSQSGSLAKNIQYF.

The rearrangement uses TRBV18 and TRBJ2-5, with D perhaps matching TRBD1 or TRBD2 (5 bases each). V was pared by 3 bases and J by 1 base, with 21 bases between. CDR1 and CDR2 (germline): KGHSH, LQKENI. This CDR3 spans 18 amino acids. As DNA, the CDR3 is TGTGCCAGCTCACCGACAAAGGGGAGAACTAATACCCAAGAGACCCAGTACTTC. This sequence encodes CASSPTKGRTNTQETQYF.

This chain uses TRBV7-2 with TRBJ1-1; TRBD1 matches 7 bases. The CDR3 has 14 amino acids. Germline V CDR1 and CDR2: SGHTA, FQGNSA. V lost 4 bases and J lost 1; bases outside the gene matches: 3. The CDR3 loop reads CASSYRGSNTEAFF. The DNA for the CDR3 is TGTGCCAGCAGCTACAGGGGTTCGAACACTGAAGCTTTCTTT.

This clonotype was recorded many times. The V call is TRBV7-8, the J call TRBJ1-2; D may be TRBD1 (6 bases). Germline V gives CDR1 SGHVS, CDR2 FQNEAQ. V was cut by 1 base and J by 2 bases, with 8 bases left in between. This CDR3 is built from 14 residues. In nucleotides, the CDR3 is TGTGCCAGCAGCTTAGAGGGGGGAAACTATGGCTACACCTTC. Protein: CASSLEGGNYGYTF.

The chain combines TRBV24-1 with TRBJ2-1; TRBD1 aligns across 7 bases. Per germline, CDR1 KGHDR and CDR2 SFDVKD. Trimming at V came to 1 base and at J to 7 bases, leaving 6 bases not matched to a gene. The CDR3 sequence is 15 residues long. The CDR3 bases are TGTGCCACCAGTGATTTACAGGGGTCCGGGAATGAGCAGTTCTTC. This codes for CATSDLQGSGNEQFF.

Only a few counts were recorded for this clonotype. The chain joins TRBV29-1 to TRBJ2-1, with 9 bases fitting TRBD1. Germline assignment: CDR1 SQVTM and CDR2 ANQGSEA. CDR3 length: 12 amino acids. The junction had 5 bases not matched to a gene; V was cut back by 7 bases and J by 7 bases. DNA for the CDR3: TGCAGCGCAGGACAGGGGACGAATGAGCAGTTCTTC. Translation: CSAGQGTNEQFF.

This clonotype was observed a few times. The chain is built from TRBV18 and TRBJ1-1; tentatively, D is TRBD1 (6 bases). The CDR3 covers 12 residues. CDR1 KGHSH and CDR2 LQKENI come from the germline V gene. V dropped 5 bases and J dropped 5 bases, with 9 bases sitting between them. CDR3 sequence: CASSGDRTEAFF. The CDR3 coding sequence is TGTGCCAGCTCAGGCGACAGGACTGAAGCTTTCTTT.

This clonotype was observed a handful of times. V usage is TRBV2 and J usage is TRBJ1-2, with TRBD1 identical over 10 bases. The CDR3 has 16 amino acids. Per germline, CDR1 SNHLY and CDR2 FYNNEI. With V trimmed by 5 bases and J by 4 bases, 10 bases remained unmatched. CDR3 nucleotide sequence: TGTGCCAGCAGTACTGACAGGGGGCCCTTTTCCTATGGCTACACCTTC. Amino acid sequence: CASSTDRGPFSYGYTF.

Many counts were recorded for this clonotype. The chain combines TRBV20-1 with TRBJ1-5; the match to TRBD1 covers 9 bases. CDR1 is DFQATT and CDR2 is SNEGSKA in the germline V gene (reference sequence). V lost 2 bases and J lost 13; bases outside the gene matches: 12. The CDR3 has 14 residues. The CDR3 sequence is CSARHTRTGVLQHF. In DNA form, the CDR3 reads TGCAGTGCTAGACATACTCGGACAGGGGTATTGCAGCATTTT.

This clonotype was seen a few times. The chain uses TRBV7-3 and TRBJ2-1; unclear D gene. CDR1 is SGHTA and CDR2 is FQGTGA in the germline V gene. The ends were cut back, 4 bases at V and 1 base at J, with 11 bases in the middle. The CDR3 contains 15 residues. CDR3 nucleotide sequence: TGTGCCAGCAGCTCGAATGGGTGGTCCTACAATGAGCAGTTCTTC. Protein: CASSSNGWSYNEQFF.

The J gene is TRBJ2-3, the V gene TRBV29-1; TRBD2 aligns across 10 bases. Germline CDR1 SQVTM, CDR2 ANQGSEA. This CDR3 is 14 amino acids long. The V and J ends lost 4 bases and 2 bases, in that order; junction bases with no gene match: 3. The DNA for the CDR3 is TGCAGCGTTGGGACTAGCGGATACACAGATACGCAGTATTTT. It translates to CSVGTSGYTDTQYF.

This clonotype was observed many times. This chain connects TRBV5-1 to TRBJ1-1; D is possibly TRBD1 (5 bases). Trimming removed 3 bases at V and 4 bases at J, with 16 bases between. Looked up from germline, CDR1 is SGHRS and CDR2 is YFSETQ. The CDR3 extends over 15 amino acids. The CDR3 DNA reads TGCGCCAGCAGCTCTCACCTATCCGGGGGCACTGAAGCTTTCTTT. It yields the protein CASSSHLSGGTEAFF.

The chain combines TRBV7-2 with TRBJ1-2; D is unresolved. The germline V gene encodes CDR1 SGHTA and CDR2 FQGNSA. The V end was cut by 5 bases, the J end by 3 bases, with 13 bases between. The CDR3 extends over 14 amino acids. CDR3 in amino acids: CASSPGGWDYGYTF. The CDR3 DNA sequence: TGTGCCAGCAGCCCTGGCGGCTGGGACTATGGCTACACCTTC.

This chain links TRBV18 with TRBJ2-7, with 11 bases lining up with TRBD1. Germline CDR1 and CDR2: KGHSH and LQKENI. V dropped 3 bases and J dropped 5; count of bases not matched to a gene: 3. The CDR3 runs 14 residues. Here the CDR3 reads CASSPGTGGNEQYF. The DNA for the CDR3 is TGTGCCAGCTCACCTGGGACAGGGGGGAACGAGCAGTACTTC.

The gene calls are TRBV7-9 and TRBJ2-1; the match to TRBD2 covers 13 bases. After removal of 1 base from V and 8 bases from J, the junction contained 2 bases not matched to a gene. The germline gives CDR1 SEHNR, CDR2 FQNEAQ (reference sequence). The CDR3 is made up of 15 amino acids. CDR3 sequence (DNA): TGTGCCAGCAGCTTAGGGACTAGCGGGAGCCATGAGCAGTTCTTC. This sequence encodes CASSLGTSGSHEQFF.

This clonotype was counted a few times. The chain couples TRBV4-1 to TRBJ2-1; weak D call: TRBD2 (6 bases). The CDR3 totals 16 residues. With 3 bases removed from V and 2 bases from J, the gap between germline ends came to 14 bases. Germline V gene sequence: CDR1 MGHRA, CDR2 YSYEKL. CDR3 amino acids: CASSHPRGGTYNEQFF. CDR3 in DNA: TGCGCCAGCAGCCATCCCCGTGGCGGGACCTACAATGAGCAGTTCTTC.

V is TRBV7-8 and J is TRBJ1-3; no reliable D call. Germline CDR1 is SGHVS and CDR2 is FQNEAQ. This CDR3 contains 14 residues. V gave up 4 bases and J gave up 0 bases, with 7 bases separating them. The chain's CDR3 is CASSSGYSGNTIYF. CDR3 nucleotide sequence: TGTGCCAGCAGCTCGGGGTACTCTGGAAACACCATATATTTT.

This clonotype was detected only once. The chain employs TRBV9 and TRBJ2-1, with D possibly being TRBD1 (6 bases). This CDR3 contains 16 residues. The germline V gene encodes CDR1 SGDLS and CDR2 YYNGEE. Deletions cut 3 bases from V and 4 bases from J, with 17 bases between. CDR3 bases: TGTGCCAGCAGCGGCTTCGGTGACAGGAGGTACAATGAGCAGTTCTTC. As protein: CASSGFGDRRYNEQFF. Combining the CDR3 with reference TRBV9 and TRBJ2-1 gives the whole variable domain DSGVTQTPKHLITATGQRVTLRCSPRSGDLSVYWYQQSLDQGLQFLIQYYNGEERAKGNILERFSAQQFPDLHSELNLSSLELGDSALYFCASSGFGDRRYNEQFFGPGTRLTVL.

This clonotype was detected many times. V gene TRBV12-3 or TRBV12-4 combines with J gene TRBJ2-1, with 9 bases matching TRBD2. CDR3 length: 15 amino acids. Germline trimming cut 6 bases from V and 5 bases from J; bases unmatched to any gene: 8. The CDR3 loop is CASRSETSGHNEQFF. Written as DNA, the CDR3 is TGTGCCAGCAGATCTGAGACTAGCGGTCACAATGAGCAGTTCTTC.

The chain has TRBV7-3 and TRBJ2-7, with D hard to call. Germline V lookup: CDR1 SGHTA, CDR2 FQGTGA. The CDR3 totals 15 residues. V lost 2 bases and J lost 4, with 15 bases in between. The CDR3 loop is CASSLLAGDLYEQYF. DNA of the CDR3: TGTGCCAGCAGCTTATTGGCAGGTGATCTGTACGAGCAGTACTTC.

This clonotype was counted once. The chain couples TRBV6-2 or TRBV6-3 to TRBJ1-1; no definite D call. The CDR3 consists of 14 residues. V was cut by 0 bases and J by 1 base, with 6 bases left in between. Germline V gene data show CDR1 as MNHEY and CDR2 as SVGEGT. The CDR3 sequence: CASSYSSPNTEAFF. The CDR3 region has the DNA TGTGCCAGCAGTTACTCATCCCCGAACACTGAAGCTTTCTTT.

This clonotype showed up many times. The rearrangement uses TRBV6-5 and TRBJ2-5, with 11 bases lining up with TRBD1. This CDR3 is 17 amino acids long. The V gene's germline CDR1 is MNHEY and CDR2 SVGAGI. V shed 2 bases, J shed 3 bases, and the junction held 8 bases outside the gene matches. CDR3 coding DNA: TGTGCCAGCAGTTACGAGTACCGGGACAGGGGGGAAGAGACCCAGTACTTC. This encodes CASSYEYRDRGEETQYF.

The J gene is TRBJ1-1, the V gene TRBV18; D not resolved. Trimming pared 3 bases from V and 5 bases from J, leaving 22 bases between. This CDR3 spans 17 amino acids. The germline CDR1 and CDR2 sequences are KGHSH and LQKENI. The CDR3 loop reads CASSPVSWTASGTEAFF. In DNA, the CDR3 is TGTGCCAGCTCACCCGTCTCCTGGACTGCTTCGGGGACTGAAGCTTTCTTT.

The rearrangement links TRBV12-3 or TRBV12-4 to TRBJ2-3; D not resolved. Trimming removed 7 bases from V and 7 bases from J, with 15 bases in between. This CDR3 comprises 13 residues. The CDR3 nucleotides read TGTGCCAGCACCAAACCGGGCAGCCATACGCAGTATTTT. This gives the protein CASTKPGSHTQYF.

This clonotype showed up many times. The chain combines TRBV4-2 with TRBJ1-6; a possible D gene is TRBD1 (6 bases). The CDR3 has 13 amino acids. The V end lost 7 bases, the J end lost 7 bases, and 11 bases lay between the germline ends. The V gene's germline CDR1 is LGHNA and CDR2 YNFKEQ. The CDR3: CASNLDRNSPLHF. CDR3 nucleotide sequence: TGTGCCAGCAATCTCGACAGGAATTCACCCCTCCACTTT.

The chain is built from TRBV12-3 or TRBV12-4 and TRBJ2-7, with D possibly matching TRBD1 (6 bases). The CDR3 consists of 13 residues. Trimming left V 8 bases short and J 5 bases short, with 16 bases between. The CDR3 loop reads CASLKGDNHEQYF. The CDR3 region has the DNA TGTGCCAGCCTGAAGGGGGACAACCACGAGCAGTACTTC.

This clonotype has just a few counts. The chain uses TRBV7-2 and TRBJ2-3; 9 bases fit TRBD1. CDR1 is SGHTA, CDR2 FQGNSA, per germline. The junction had 3 bases not matched to a gene; V was cut back by 5 bases and J by 0 bases. This CDR3 contains 15 residues. The CDR3 DNA reads TGTGCCAGCAGCCCCGGGACAGGGAGCACAGATACGCAGTATTTT. Its protein product is CASSPGTGSTDTQYF.

A few counts support this clonotype. V and J are TRBV6-5 and TRBJ1-1; D is ambiguous. The CDR3 is made up of 14 amino acids. Germline loops: CDR1 MNHEY, CDR2 SVGAGI. The ends were cut back, 6 bases at V and 10 bases at J, with 21 bases in the middle. The CDR3 DNA follows: TGTGCCAGCAGCGGGCGGCCAGACCGGAACTTAGCTTTCTTT. Its translation is CASSGRPDRNLAFF.

V usage is TRBV25-1 and J usage is TRBJ2-1; D might be TRBD2 (6 bases). Germline V gives CDR1 MGHDK, CDR2 SYGVNS. The CDR3 length is 14 residues. Trimming stripped 0 bases from V and 7 bases from J, with 10 bases between. CDR3 DNA: TGTGCCAGCAGTGAATACGGGGGACCAAATGAGCAGTTCTTC. Translated, it gives CASSEYGGPNEQFF.